The 27 T cell receptor beta chains listed next were all sequenced from one sample in a study of OX40 agonist ivuxolimab in advanced cancers. Library prep was done by the immunoSEQ multiplex PCR assay. As stored in TCRdb, this immuneACCESS dataset retains in-frame rearrangements with V and J assigned. A fraction of the clones does not appear; measured against another copy, unresolved V genes explain less than half of the discrepancy, and the remainder lacks a known reason. The sample table shows fewer than 45,000 clones, and nearly 90% are seen once. The ten largest clones take up approximately 12% of the sample. Sample: CD4+ or CD8+ T cells sorted from blood, taken in a trial of the OX40 agonist ivuxolimab. The receptors stem from an adult with an advanced solid tumor such as melanoma, head and neck, liver or kidney cancer.

The chain couples TRBV28 to TRBJ2-2; D remains unclear. Germline CDR1 is MDHEN and CDR2 is SYDVKM. V was cut by 8 bases and J by 7 bases, with 11 bases left in between. CDR3 length: 12 amino acids. The DNA for the CDR3 is TGTGCCAGCGGGCTTAGGGTCGGGGAGCTGTTTTTT. Translating gives CASGLRVGELFF.

The CDR3 DNA follows: TGTGCCAGCAGGTCCGGAGGGGGGTTGGCTTTCTTT. This encodes CASRSGGGLAFF. The chain couples TRBV28 to TRBJ1-1; weak D call: TRBD1 (6 bases). With 6 bases removed from V and 11 bases from J, the gap between germline ends came to 16 bases. CDR3 length: 12 amino acids. The germline gives CDR1 MDHEN, CDR2 SYDVKM.

This clone was observed a single time. The chain couples TRBV4-3 to TRBJ1-1; D is uncertain. Trimming took off 3 bases at V and 7 bases at J, with 6 bases between the two ends. There are 11 residues in the CDR3. The germline gives CDR1 LGHNA, CDR2 YSLEER. The CDR3 sequence is CASSQGNEAFF. DNA of the CDR3: TGCGCCAGCAGCCAGGGGAATGAAGCTTTCTTT.

V is TRBV28 and J is TRBJ2-7, with 10 bases aligning to TRBD1. The CDR3 is 14 amino acids. V dropped 7 bases and J dropped 0; count of bases not matched to a gene: 3. From germline, CDR1 is MDHEN and CDR2 SYDVKM. DNA of the CDR3: TGTGCCAGCAAAAGGGACAGGGGCTCCTACGAGCAGTACTTC. Translated: CASKRDRGSYEQYF.

V gene TRBV19 combines with J gene TRBJ2-1; D may be TRBD2 (5 bases). The CDR3 is made up of 13 amino acids. V was clipped by 0 bases and J by 10 bases, with 10 bases between them. Germline CDR1 LNHDA, CDR2 SQIVND (reference sequence). This CDR3 is CASSIETGNEQFF. The CDR3 DNA is TGTGCCAGTAGTATAGAAACGGGAAACGAGCAGTTCTTC.

The CDR3 sequence: CASSSGDRRVREQYF. CDR3 DNA sequence: TGTGCCAGCAGCTCAGGGGACAGGAGGGTTAGGGAGCAGTACTTC. V is TRBV5-4 and J is TRBJ2-7; TRBD1 matches at 8 bases. The CDR3 has 15 residues. V gave up 3 bases and J gave up 7 bases; unmatched junction bases: 12. Per germline, CDR1 SGHNT and CDR2 YYREEE (reference sequence). The entire variable domain, with the rest obtained from reference TRBV5-4 and TRBJ2-7, is as follows: ETGVTQSPTHLIKTRGQQVTLRCSSQSGHNTVSWYQQALGQGPQFIFQYYREEENGRGNFPPRFSGLQFPNYSSELNVNALELDDSALYLCASSSGDRRVREQYFGPGTRLTVT.

The CDR3 DNA sequence: TGTGCCAGTAGTATACGGGGGCCACTCATAAGCAATCAGCCCCAGCATTTT. Its translation is CASSIRGPLISNQPQHF. The V call is TRBV19, the J call TRBJ1-5; weak D call: TRBD1 (6 bases). With 2 bases removed from V and 1 base from J, the gap between germline ends came to 15 bases. The CDR3 totals 17 residues. Germline V gene lookup returns CDR1 LNHDA and CDR2 SQIVND (reference sequence). Looking up the rest from reference TRBV19 and TRBJ1-5 gives the full variable domain: DGGITQSPKYLFRKEGQNVTLSCEQNLNHDAMYWYRQDPGQGLRLIYYSQIVNDFQKGDIAEGYSVSREKKESFPLTVTSAQKNPTAFYLCASSIRGPLISNQPQHFGDGTRLSIL.

V usage is TRBV27 and J usage is TRBJ2-1; 8 bases map to TRBD1. Germline CDR1 and CDR2: MNHEY and SMNVEV (reference sequence). The V and J ends lost 8 bases and 5 bases, in that order; junction bases with no gene match: 5. The CDR3 runs 13 residues. CDR3 nucleotides: TGTGCCAGCCATCGGACAGGGAACAATGAGCAGTTCTTC. It is translated as CASHRTGNNEQFF.

V gene TRBV29-1 combines with J gene TRBJ2-3; 8 bases are shared with TRBD2. Losses at the gene ends were 5 bases for V and 1 base for J; bases not matched to a gene: 8. Germline V CDR1 and CDR2: SQVTM, ANQGSEA. The CDR3 totals 15 residues. The CDR3: CSVRGGASGTDTQYF. In DNA form, the CDR3 reads TGCAGCGTTCGGGGGGGGGCTAGCGGCACAGATACGCAGTATTTT.

J is TRBJ2-7 and V is TRBV6-6; TRBD1 agrees at 7 bases. CDR3 size: 15 residues. Germline loops: CDR1 MNHNY, CDR2 SVGAGI (reference sequence). The junction had 12 bases not matched to a gene; V was cut back by 6 bases and J by 4 bases. The CDR3 sequence is CASSPGRLTGYEQYF. CDR3 bases: TGTGCCAGCAGCCCGGGACGACTGACAGGGTACGAGCAGTACTTC.

The rearrangement links TRBV11-2 to TRBJ1-6; D is undetermined. V lost 5 bases and J 1 base, leaving 3 bases between the germline ends. CDR3 length: 13 amino acids. Per the germline V gene, CDR1 is SGHAT and CDR2 is FQNNGV. The CDR3 sequence is CASSRSYNSPLHF. The CDR3 DNA reads TGTGCCAGCAGCCGTTCCTATAATTCACCCCTCCACTTT. The full variable domain, rest sourced from reference TRBV11-2 and TRBJ1-6, is EAGVAQSPRYKIIEKRQSVAFWCNPISGHATLYWYQQILGQGPKLLIQFQNNGVVDDSQLPKDRFSAERLKGVDSTLKIQPAKLEDSAVYLCASSRSYNSPLHFGNGTRLTVT.

Only one count was recorded for this clone. The chain employs TRBV28 and TRBJ1-1; no firm D call. CDR1 is MDHEN and CDR2 is SYDVKM in the germline V gene. The CDR3 totals 15 residues. The V gene lost 0 bases and the J gene lost 1 base, with 9 bases spanning the gap. The CDR3 protein is CASSLWYPGNTEAFF. The CDR3 nucleotides read TGTGCCAGCAGTTTATGGTACCCCGGGAACACTGAAGCTTTCTTT.

This chain links TRBV7-3 with TRBJ1-1; D uncertain. CDR3 length equals 13 residues. Trimming pared 5 bases from V and 1 base from J, leaving 8 bases between. From germline, CDR1 is SGHTA and CDR2 FQGTGA. CDR3 nucleotides: TGTGCCAGCAGCCCCAGGAGGAACACTGAAGCTTTCTTT. Protein product: CASSPRRNTEAFF. The full variable domain, rest sourced from reference TRBV7-3 and TRBJ1-1, is GAGVSQTPSNKVTEKGKYVELRCDPISGHTALYWYRQSLGQGPEFLIYFQGTGAADDSGLPNDRFFAVRPEGSVSTLKIQRTERGDSAVYLCASSPRRNTEAFFGQGTRLTVV.

The genes are TRBV2 and TRBJ2-5; no clear D gene. The assigned J gene may be wrong: the sequence end matches TRBJ2-7 better. Per germline, CDR1 SNHLY and CDR2 FYNNEI. The CDR3 length is 14 residues. CDR3 amino acids: CASSEALHYYEQYF. The CDR3 DNA follows: TGTGCCAGCAGTGAAGCGCTACACTATTACGAGCAGTACTTC.

The chain carries TRBV4-1 and TRBJ2-7; D is undetermined. Germline-derived CDR1 and CDR2 are MGHRA and YSYEKL. CDR3 length: 15 amino acids. The V and J ends lost 4 bases and 5 bases respectively, with 18 bases between them. As DNA, the CDR3 is TGCGCCAGCAGCCGCCGTTCAACCCCCCCCGACGAGCAGTACTTC. Its translation: CASSRRSTPPDEQYF.

CDR3 nucleotide sequence: TGTGCCAGCAGCCGCCAACAGGGGCCCCAAGAGACCCAGTACTTC. This sequence encodes CASSRQQGPQETQYF. This sequence joins TRBV7-6 and TRBJ2-5, with 7 positions matching TRBD1. The CDR3 totals 15 residues. Germline V CDR1 and CDR2: SGHVS, FNYEAQ. Unmatched junction bases numbered 7, after V lost 5 bases and J lost 1 base.

The chain combines TRBV6-1 with TRBJ2-1, with 10 bases fitting TRBD2. Germline loops: CDR1 MNHNS, CDR2 SASEGT. This CDR3 has 15 amino acids. The trim removed 6 bases at V and 6 bases at J, leaving 8 bases unmatched. The DNA of the CDR3 is TGTGCCAGCAGGGTAGCGGGAGGTTTTGCCAATGAGCAGTTCTTC. Amino acid sequence: CASRVAGGFANEQFF.

The gene calls are TRBV7-3 and TRBJ2-1; 10 bases agree with TRBD2. CDR1 and CDR2 from the germline V gene are SGHTA and FQGTGA. The CDR3 totals 14 residues. V lost 3 bases, J lost 6 bases, and 2 bases stayed unmatched. In DNA form, the CDR3 reads TGTGCCAGCAGCTTGCTAGCGGGAGTCAATGAGCAGTTCTTC. Protein sequence: CASSLLAGVNEQFF.

The V call is TRBV12-5, the J call TRBJ2-5; D is possibly TRBD1 or TRBD2 (5 bases each). Trimming left V 6 bases short and J 7 bases short, with 21 bases between. The CDR3 runs to 15 residues. The germline CDR1 and CDR2 sequences are LGHNT and FRNRAP. This CDR3 is CASGKTGTAIGTQYF. The CDR3 bases are TGTGCTAGTGGCAAGACCGGGACGGCCATTGGGACCCAGTACTTC.

The gene calls are TRBV6-1 and TRBJ1-1; no clear D. V shed 7 bases and J shed 0 bases, with 9 bases lying between them. The germline CDR1 and CDR2 sequences are MNHNS and SASEGT. The CDR3 extends over 13 amino acids. CDR3 region: CASTYSVNTEAFF. CDR3 nucleotides: TGTGCCAGCACTTACAGCGTGAACACTGAAGCTTTCTTT.

V usage is TRBV28 and J usage is TRBJ2-7; D is ambiguous. This CDR3 is 12 amino acids long. Germline loops: CDR1 MDHEN, CDR2 SYDVKM. V was clipped by 2 bases and J by 3 bases, with 5 bases between them. The CDR3 reads CASSLGSYEQYF. The CDR3 DNA follows: TGTGCCAGCAGTTTAGGCAGCTACGAGCAGTACTTC.

The rearrangement joins TRBV10-3 to TRBJ1-1; a weak D match, TRBD1 (6 bases). Per the germline V gene, CDR1 is ENHRY and CDR2 is SYGVKD. Trimming removed 4 bases from V and 0 bases from J, with 6 bases in between. There are 13 residues in the CDR3. The CDR3 DNA reads TGTGCCATCAGTGGGACAGTGAACACTGAAGCTTTCTTT. Its protein is CAISGTVNTEAFF.

The rearrangement joins TRBV19 to TRBJ2-1; TRBD1 is a possible D gene (5 bases). The CDR3 is 16 amino acids. The germline CDR1 and CDR2 sequences are LNHDA and SQIVND (reference sequence). The germline V and J ends were trimmed by 4 bases and 0 bases, with 13 bases remaining between them. In DNA form, the CDR3 reads TGTGCCAGTAGTACAGCTACAGGAAGCTCCTACAATGAGCAGTTCTTC. This gives the protein CASSTATGSSYNEQFF.

This clone is a singleton in its sample. The chain uses TRBV4-1 and TRBJ1-1; tentatively, D is TRBD1 (5 bases). The V end was cut by 0 bases, the J end by 1 base, with 9 bases between. The CDR3 spans 15 residues. Per germline, CDR1 MGHRA and CDR2 YSYEKL. Written as DNA, the CDR3 is TGCGCCAGCAGCCAAGATAAAGGACAGAACACTGAAGCTTTCTTT. It yields the protein CASSQDKGQNTEAFF.

J is TRBJ1-1 and V is TRBV18; 7 bases are a match to TRBD1. V dropped 5 bases and J dropped 6; count of bases not matched to a gene: 6. CDR1 is KGHSH, CDR2 LQKENI, per germline. This CDR3 is built from 13 residues. CDR3 in DNA: TGTGCCAGCTCAGAAGACAGGGTATCTGAAGCTTTCTTT. This sequence encodes CASSEDRVSEAFF.

The V and J genes are TRBV4-1 and TRBJ2-1; D gene uncertain. The V end lost 1 base, the J end lost 8 bases, and 18 bases lay between the germline ends. In germline, CDR1 is MGHRA, CDR2 YSYEKL. The CDR3 is made up of 16 amino acids. The CDR3 spells CASSQARWEWGHEQFF. CDR3 nucleotides: TGCGCCAGCAGCCAAGCCAGGTGGGAATGGGGTCATGAGCAGTTCTTC.

The V and J genes are TRBV2 and TRBJ2-2; D tentatively reads TRBD1 or TRBD2 (6 bases each). Deletions cut 7 bases from V and 6 bases from J, with 12 bases between. The germline CDR1 and CDR2 sequences are SNHLY and FYNNEI. This CDR3 is built from 13 residues. CDR3 region: CASILGGPGELFF. The CDR3 DNA follows: TGTGCCAGCATCTTAGGGGGGCCCGGGGAGCTGTTTTTT.